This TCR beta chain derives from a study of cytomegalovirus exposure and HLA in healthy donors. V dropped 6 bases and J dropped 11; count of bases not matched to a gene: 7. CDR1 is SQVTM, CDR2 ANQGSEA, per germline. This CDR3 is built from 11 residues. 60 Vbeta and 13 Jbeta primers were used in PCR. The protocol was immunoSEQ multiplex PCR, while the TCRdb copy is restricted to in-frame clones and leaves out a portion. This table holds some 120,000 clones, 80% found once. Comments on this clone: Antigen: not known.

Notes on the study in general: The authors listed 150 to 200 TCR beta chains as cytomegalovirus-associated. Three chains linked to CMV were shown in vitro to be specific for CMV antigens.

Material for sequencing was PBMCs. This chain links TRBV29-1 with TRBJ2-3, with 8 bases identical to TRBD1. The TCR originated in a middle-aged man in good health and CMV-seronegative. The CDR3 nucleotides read TGCAGCGTCCAGGGGGCTCGTGAGCAGTATTTT. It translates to CSVQGAREQYF.